Listed here are 25 T cell receptor beta chains from one sample, sequenced in a study of cytomegalovirus exposure and HLA in healthy donors. The PCR used 60 Vbeta and 13 Jbeta primers. Assay used: immunoSEQ multiplex PCR; TCRdb lists only in-frame clones, some missing. This sample has some 79,000 clones; around 78% occur once, and the top ten carry less than 7%. The specimen was PBMCs. The source of these receptors is a male donor in good health and CMV-seropositive.

V is TRBV28 and J is TRBJ2-1, with TRBD1 identical over 7 bases. The CDR3 extends over 14 amino acids. Germline lookup yields CDR1 MDHEN and CDR2 SYDVKM. V was pared by 2 bases and J by 8 bases, with 6 bases of the junction left unmatched. CDR3 in DNA: TGTGCCAGCAGTTTACTAGAGGGGGCAGATGAGCAGTTCTTC. Translated, it gives CASSLLEGADEQFF.

This rearrangement joins TRBV28 to TRBJ2-7; TRBD1 matches at 10 bases. CDR1 and CDR2 from the germline V gene are MDHEN and SYDVKM. The CDR3 contains 17 residues. Trimming removed 4 bases from V and 6 bases from J; junction bases left unmatched: 15. This CDR3 is CASSSRDLDRGRLEQYF. The CDR3, as DNA: TGTGCCAGCAGTTCCCGTGACCTCGACAGGGGGCGCCTCGAGCAGTACTTC.

The rearrangement uses TRBV4-1 and TRBJ2-7; D gene ambiguous. V was pared by 4 bases and J by 0 bases, with 10 bases between. This CDR3 has 14 residues. CDR1 and CDR2 (germline): MGHRA, YSYEKL. The CDR3 DNA reads TGCGCCAGCAGCCTCCGACTGAGCTCCTACGAGCAGTACTTC. As protein: CASSLRLSSYEQYF.

The chain combines TRBV25-1 with TRBJ2-1, with D unclear. CDR1 is MGHDK and CDR2 is SYGVNS in the germline V gene. The CDR3 has 15 residues. V lost 3 bases to trimming and J lost 7 bases, with 16 bases between them. The chain's CDR3 is CASSDPIGIGNEQFF. The DNA of the CDR3 is TGTGCCAGCAGTGATCCGATAGGTATCGGGAATGAGCAGTTCTTC.

The CDR3 spells CAWLDKNIQYF. In nucleotides, the CDR3 is TGTGCCTGGCTTGACAAAAACATTCAGTACTTC. The chain has TRBV7-3 and TRBJ2-4; D is unresolved. The CDR3 totals 11 residues. CDR1 is SGHTA and CDR2 is FQGTGA in the germline V gene. Trimming took off 11 bases at V and 3 bases at J, with 8 bases between the two ends.

This sequence joins TRBV19 and TRBJ1-4, with D uncertain. Germline CDR1 reads LNHDA; CDR2 reads SQIVND (reference sequence). The CDR3 has 15 residues. The germline V and J ends were trimmed by 3 bases and 5 bases, with 13 bases remaining between them. CDR3 sequence: CASSIRSNGNEKLFF. The CDR3 region has the DNA TGTGCCAGTAGTATTAGGTCCAACGGGAATGAAAAACTGTTTTTT.

The genes are TRBV7-2 and TRBJ1-2; TRBD1 agrees at 9 bases. Germline trimming cut 4 bases from V and 4 bases from J; bases unmatched to any gene: 4. This CDR3 region has 14 residues. CDR1 and CDR2 from the germline V gene are SGHTA and FQGNSA. The DNA for the CDR3 is TGTGCCAGCAGCTACACACAGGGGGCCTATGGCTACACCTTC. It translates to CASSYTQGAYGYTF. Together with reference TRBV7-2 and TRBJ1-2, the CDR3 gives the full variable domain: GAGVSQSPSNKVTEKGKDVELRCDPISGHTALYWYRQSLGQGLEFLIYFQGNSAPDKSGLPSDRFSAERTGGSVSTLTIQRTQQEDSAVYLCASSYTQGAYGYTFGSGTRLTVV.

The chain combines TRBV9 with TRBJ2-7; D possibly corresponds to TRBD2 (6 bases). The V and J ends lost 2 bases and 1 base respectively, with 10 bases between them. Germline values: CDR1 SGDLS, CDR2 YYNGEE. The CDR3 loop spans 14 amino acids. Here the CDR3 DNA reads TGTGCCAGCAGCGTTGCTAGCGCATCCTACGAGCAGTACTTC. Protein: CASSVASASYEQYF.

V is TRBV28 and J is TRBJ1-6; TRBD1 matches at 9 bases. V was pared by 10 bases and J by 8 bases, with 9 bases of the junction left unmatched. Looked up from germline, CDR1 is MDHEN and CDR2 is SYDVKM. This CDR3 comprises 14 residues. The CDR3 DNA reads TGTGCCACCAACCAGGGACAGGGTTATTCACCCCTCCACTTT. Translating it yields CATNQGQGYSPLHF.

This chain uses TRBV18 with TRBJ2-5, with D hard to call. The CDR3 sequence is 13 residues long. Trimming pared 3 bases from V and 2 bases from J, leaving 7 bases between. From germline, CDR1 is KGHSH and CDR2 LQKENI. The CDR3 DNA reads TGTGCCAGCTCACCTCAGTCACAAGAGACCCAGTACTTC. It yields the protein CASSPQSQETQYF. The whole variable domain, filled in from reference TRBV18 and TRBJ2-5, reads NAGVMQNPRHLVRRRGQEARLRCSPMKGHSHVYWYRQLPEEGLKFMVYLQKENIIDESGMPKERFSAEFPKEGPSILRIQQVVRGDSAAYFCASSPQSQETQYFGPGTRLLVL.

The table lists this clone with a few counts. The rearrangement joins TRBV5-8 to TRBJ1-2; TRBD1 agrees at 8 bases. V lost 4 bases and J lost 4; bases outside the gene matches: 0. Germline assignment: CDR1 SGHTS and CDR2 YDEGEE. The CDR3 length is 12 residues. The CDR3 bases are TGTGCCAGCAGCACAGGGGGCTATGGCTACACCTTC. It codes for CASSTGGYGYTF.

This chain uses TRBV19 with TRBJ2-7, with 9 bases identical to TRBD1. The CDR3 is 15 amino acids. Germline V gene data show CDR1 as LNHDA and CDR2 as SQIVND (reference sequence). With 5 bases clipped from V and 6 bases from J, the junction kept 11 bases outside the gene matches. CDR3 region: CASSSTGTGFFEQYF. In DNA, the CDR3 is TGTGCCAGTAGTTCAACCGGGACAGGGTTCTTCGAGCAGTACTTC.

The chain combines TRBV6-5 with TRBJ1-4; D is uncertain. V was shortened by 2 bases and J by 7 bases, with 11 bases between the two germline ends. The CDR3 extends over 14 amino acids. Germline loops: CDR1 MNHEY, CDR2 SVGAGI. The CDR3 DNA reads TGTGCCAGCAGTTACGGGCAGTCTGGTGAAAAACTGTTTTTT. This codes for CASSYGQSGEKLFF.

This clone was seen a handful of times. V usage is TRBV7-3 and J usage is TRBJ1-1; D might be TRBD1 (6 bases). Germline lookup yields CDR1 SGHTA and CDR2 FQGTGA. V lost 4 bases, J lost 0 bases, and 12 bases lay in between. The CDR3 extends over 15 amino acids. CDR3 residues: CASSSYRVVNTEAFF. The CDR3 DNA follows: TGTGCCAGCAGCTCGTACAGGGTAGTGAACACTGAAGCTTTCTTT.

This clone has more than one count but fewer than ten. This chain uses TRBV28 with TRBJ1-3; 7 bases line up with TRBD1. CDR3 length equals 17 residues. V shed 5 bases and J 8 bases; nucleotides not matched to a gene: 18. The germline gives CDR1 MDHEN, CDR2 SYDVKM. CDR3 region: CASSLPLGGSRRYTIYF. The CDR3 region has the DNA TGTGCCAGCAGTCTCCCCTTAGGGGGCTCCAGACGATACACCATATATTTT. Together with reference TRBV28 and TRBJ1-3, the CDR3 gives the full variable domain: DVKVTQSSRYLVKRTGEKVFLECVQDMDHENMFWYRQDPGLGLRLIYFSYDVKMKEKGDIPEGYSVSREKKERFSLILESASTNQTSMYLCASSLPLGGSRRYTIYFGEGSWLTVV.

In its sample, this clone was seen once. This sequence joins TRBV19 and TRBJ2-3; D is uncertain. The V gene lost 10 bases and the J gene lost 3 bases, with 17 bases spanning the gap. The CDR3 is made up of 14 amino acids. Germline V lookup: CDR1 LNHDA, CDR2 SQIVND (reference sequence). The CDR3 protein is CATTPAQATDTQYF. The CDR3 nucleotides are TGTGCCACCACCCCGGCTCAGGCGACAGATACGCAGTATTTT.

The V gene is TRBV28, the J gene TRBJ1-1, with D unresolved. Trimming took 0 bases from V and 1 from J, leaving 6 bases between them. The germline V gene encodes CDR1 MDHEN and CDR2 SYDVKM. This CDR3 has 14 residues. CDR3 amino acids: CASSLWAENTEAFF. CDR3 in DNA: TGTGCCAGCAGTTTATGGGCGGAGAACACTGAAGCTTTCTTT.

The chain combines TRBV19 with TRBJ1-2; 9 nucleotides agree with TRBD1. The V and J ends lost 1 base and 8 bases, in that order; junction bases with no gene match: 5. The germline V gene has CDR1 LNHDA and CDR2 SQIVND (reference sequence). CDR3 size: 14 residues. The CDR3 reads CASSIARQGEGYTF. The CDR3 region has the DNA TGTGCCAGTAGTATAGCCCGACAGGGGGAAGGCTACACCTTC.

J is TRBJ1-1 and V is TRBV9, with D possibly matching TRBD1 (5 bases). Trimming cost V 0 bases and J 1 base, with 7 bases left between them. CDR1 and CDR2 (germline): SGDLS, YYNGEE. The CDR3 is 14 amino acids. The CDR3 loop is CASSVGGRNTEAFF. The CDR3 nucleotides are TGTGCCAGCAGCGTAGGGGGCAGGAACACTGAAGCTTTCTTT. Full variable domain (missing parts from reference TRBV9 and TRBJ1-1): DSGVTQTPKHLITATGQRVTLRCSPRSGDLSVYWYQQSLDQGLQFLIQYYNGEERAKGNILERFSAQQFPDLHSELNLSSLELGDSALYFCASSVGGRNTEAFFGQGTRLTVV.

This clone appeared a single time. This chain joins TRBV4-3 and TRBJ2-1; no firm D call. V lost 7 bases and J 4 bases, leaving 17 bases between the germline ends. The CDR3 runs 15 residues. Looked up from germline, CDR1 is LGHNA and CDR2 is YSLEER. The DNA for the CDR3 is TGCGCCAGCACCGTTTCCTTGAGTCCTTACAATGAGCAGTTCTTC. This sequence encodes CASTVSLSPYNEQFF.

The rearrangement links TRBV6-6 to TRBJ1-4; D is uncertain. The germline V gene encodes CDR1 MNHNY and CDR2 SVGAGI (reference sequence). The CDR3 contains 15 residues. V dropped 5 bases and J dropped 7 bases, with 17 bases sitting between them. Written as DNA, the CDR3 is TGTGCCAGCAGTCTTTACTTGGAGAGTCCTGAAAAACTGTTTTTT. It translates to CASSLYLESPEKLFF.

This chain links TRBV28 with TRBJ2-3; TRBD2 matches 8 bases. CDR1 and CDR2 from the germline V gene are MDHEN and SYDVKM. V shed 6 bases, J shed 0 bases, and the junction held 5 bases outside the gene matches. CDR3 length equals 15 residues. The CDR3, as DNA: TGTGCCAGCAGCCGGGGGGGAGGGAGCACAGATACGCAGTATTTT. Its protein is CASSRGGGSTDTQYF.

With respect to this clone: Other DNA variants within this sample encode the same CDR3. The chain has TRBV27 and TRBJ2-5; D might be TRBD1 (6 bases). Per the germline V gene, CDR1 is MNHEY and CDR2 is SMNVEV (reference sequence). Trimming took 2 bases from V and 3 from J, leaving 7 bases between them. The CDR3 loop spans 13 amino acids. The CDR3 loop reads CASSLRGKETQYF. DNA of the CDR3: TGTGCCAGCAGTTTAAGGGGGAAAGAGACCCAGTACTTC.

This clone is a singleton in its sample. The V call is TRBV6-1, the J call TRBJ1-5; D gene ambiguous. Trimming took 2 bases from V and 1 from J, leaving 6 bases between them. CDR1 MNHNS and CDR2 SASEGT come from the germline V gene. This CDR3 comprises 14 residues. The CDR3 nucleotides are TGTGCCAGCAGTGAAATGGGCAGCAATCAGCCCCAGCATTTT. Its translation is CASSEMGSNQPQHF.

V gene TRBV9 combines with J gene TRBJ2-5, with D maybe TRBD1 (6 bases). CDR1 is SGDLS and CDR2 is YYNGEE in the germline V gene. V dropped 5 bases and J dropped 2 bases, with 13 bases sitting between them. The CDR3 covers 14 residues. The CDR3 bases are TGTGCCAGCAGGGGGGCCGGGCCACAAGAGACCCAGTACTTC. This translates into CASRGAGPQETQYF.